The 32 T cell receptor beta chains given below trace back to one sample, sequenced in a study of blood T cell repertoires in COVID-19. Assay: immunoSEQ multiplex PCR; the TCRdb copy retains only in-frame clones and omits some. The repertoire holds about 270,000 clones, with 85% to 90% as singletons. The sequenced sample was peripheral blood. These TCRs come from a woman between 25 and 40 years old with COVID-19, enrolled during active disease.

This sequence joins TRBV13 and TRBJ1-6; 10 bases line up with TRBD1. After removal of 4 bases from V and 4 bases from J, the junction contained 4 bases not matched to a gene. CDR1 is PRHDT, CDR2 FYEKMQ, per germline (reference sequence). The CDR3 contains 16 residues. The CDR3, as DNA: TGTGCCAGCAGCTCGACAGGGGGCCGATATAATTCACCCCTCCACTTT. It specifies CASSSTGGRYNSPLHF.

This rearrangement joins TRBV5-1 to TRBJ1-1, with 7 bases lining up with TRBD1. The germline V gene has CDR1 SGHRS and CDR2 YFSETQ. The CDR3 has 16 amino acids. Trimming cost V 1 base and J 0 bases; bases outside gene matches: 6. The CDR3 loop reads CASSLSGQRMNTEAFF. The CDR3 bases are TGCGCCAGCAGCTTGTCGGGACAGCGAATGAACACTGAAGCTTTCTTT.

This clone was seen only once. V gene TRBV27 combines with J gene TRBJ2-3, with a possible D match to TRBD2 (7 bases). V lost 2 bases and J 7 bases, leaving 13 bases between the germline ends. This CDR3 has 14 residues. CDR1 and CDR2 from the germline V gene are MNHEY and SMNVEV (reference sequence). The CDR3 reads CASSLGGGPYTQYF. CDR3 nucleotide sequence: TGTGCCAGCAGTTTAGGGGGGGGCCCTTATACGCAGTATTTT.

In the case of this clone: The sample contains more than one DNA sequence encoding this CDR3. V gene TRBV5-1 combines with J gene TRBJ2-5; 8 bases are a match to TRBD2. CDR1 SGHRS and CDR2 YFSETQ come from the germline V gene. The CDR3 consists of 14 residues. Trimming cost V 0 bases and J 5 bases; bases outside gene matches: 3. CDR3 coding DNA: TGCGCCAGCAGCTTGGCGGGGGGGCTGGAGACCCAGTACTTC. Amino acid sequence: CASSLAGGLETQYF.

V and J are TRBV5-1 and TRBJ2-2; 7 bases are shared with TRBD1. The trim removed 1 base at V and 6 bases at J, leaving 3 bases unmatched. There are 14 residues in the CDR3. Germline CDR1 and CDR2: SGHRS and YFSETQ. CDR3 loop: CASSLQGGAGELFF. In nucleotides, the CDR3 is TGCGCCAGCAGCTTGCAAGGGGGCGCCGGGGAGCTGTTTTTT.

The chain links TRBV2 to TRBJ1-1; D ambiguous. The CDR3 has 13 residues. V lost 8 bases to trimming and J lost 11 bases, with 21 bases between them. In germline, CDR1 is SNHLY, CDR2 FYNNEI. The CDR3 coding sequence is TGTGCCAGCGCCGACCCTAAGACCGGGTATGCTTTCTTT. Its translation: CASADPKTGYAFF.

The gene calls are TRBV5-1 and TRBJ1-2; 7 bases match TRBD1. This CDR3 contains 14 residues. The germline CDR1 and CDR2 sequences are SGHRS and YFSETQ. Trimming cost V 0 bases and J 4 bases; bases outside gene matches: 3. The CDR3 nucleotides are TGCGCCAGCAGCTTGGGACAGGGCGGCTATGGCTACACCTTC. Protein sequence: CASSLGQGGYGYTF.

This clone was detected a few times. This chain connects TRBV29-1 to TRBJ2-2; D is unresolved. The germline V gene encodes CDR1 SQVTM and CDR2 ANQGSEA. V lost 5 bases, J lost 5 bases, and 6 bases lay in between. The length of the CDR3 is 11 residues. DNA for the CDR3: TGCAGCGTTAGCAGGACCGGGGAGCTGTTTTTT. Protein product: CSVSRTGELFF.

As DNA, the CDR3 is TGTGCCAGCAGCCCTCCTCACACCGGGGAGCTGTTTTTT. Residues: CASSPPHTGELFF. The V and J genes are TRBV7-9 and TRBJ2-2; D not resolved. The CDR3 length is 13 residues. Per the germline V gene, CDR1 is SEHNR and CDR2 is FQNEAQ (reference sequence). Trimming took 5 bases from V and 3 from J, leaving 7 bases between them.

This chain connects TRBV3-1 (or the pseudogene TRBV3-2) to TRBJ2-3, with TRBD2 as a possible D gene (5 bases). This CDR3 is 16 amino acids long. Trimming took off 7 bases at V and 1 base at J, with 18 bases between the two ends. The V gene's germline CDR1 is LGHDT and CDR2 YNNKEL (reference sequence). The CDR3 region is CASTPESGTRTDTQYF. The CDR3 nucleotides are TGTGCCAGCACCCCGGAGAGCGGTACCCGCACAGATACGCAGTATTTT.

The CDR3 protein is CASSKTGDQKGQYF. In DNA, the CDR3 is TGTGCCAGCAGTAAAACAGGGGACCAAAAGGGGCAGTACTTC. The genes are TRBV28 and TRBJ2-7; 7 bases fit TRBD1. Losses at the gene ends were 5 bases for V and 9 bases for J; bases not matched to a gene: 13. The CDR3 totals 14 residues. The germline CDR1 and CDR2 sequences are MDHEN and SYDVKM.

This clone was observed a single time. The rearrangement uses TRBV19 and TRBJ2-3; D gene unclear. V was clipped by 4 bases and J by 8 bases, with 7 bases between them. CDR1 and CDR2 (germline): LNHDA, SQIVND (reference sequence). This CDR3 is 11 amino acids long. In DNA, the CDR3 is TGTGCCAGTAGTACCGCCGGTACGCAGTATTTT. Residues: CASSTAGTQYF.

This clone was recorded once. The chain uses TRBV7-9 and TRBJ2-5, with 7 bases aligning to TRBD2. The CDR3 has 14 residues. The V segment lost 2 bases and the J segment 5 bases; nucleotides outside the gene matches: 5. The germline CDR1 and CDR2 sequences are SEHNR and FQNEAQ (reference sequence). In nucleotides, the CDR3 is TGTGCCAGCAGCTTAAGCGGGGCTGGGGAGACCCAGTACTTC. Encoded protein: CASSLSGAGETQYF.

This chain joins TRBV5-1 and TRBJ2-7, with D uncertain. Trimming left V 0 bases short and J 2 bases short, with 6 bases between. The CDR3 totals 13 residues. The germline CDR1 and CDR2 sequences are SGHRS and YFSETQ. The CDR3 DNA sequence: TGCGCCAGCAGCTTGGGTAGTACCTACGAGCAGTACTTC. It codes for CASSLGSTYEQYF.

V is TRBV11-3 and J is TRBJ2-3; 9 positions agree with TRBD2. V lost 5 bases, J lost 4 bases, and 10 bases stayed unmatched. The germline CDR1 and CDR2 sequences are SGHNT and YENEEA. The CDR3 is 16 amino acids. The chain's CDR3 is CASSPRRGGAADTQYF. In DNA form, the CDR3 reads TGTGCCAGCAGCCCCCGGCGCGGGGGGGCGGCAGATACGCAGTATTTT.

The chain has TRBV7-9 and TRBJ2-1; TRBD1 aligns across 7 bases. The CDR3 sequence is 15 residues long. Germline CDR1 SEHNR, CDR2 FQNEAQ (reference sequence). V dropped 5 bases and J dropped 4; count of bases not matched to a gene: 8. The CDR3 reads CASSLSWGQYNEQFF. CDR3 DNA: TGTGCCAGCAGCCTTAGCTGGGGACAGTACAATGAGCAGTTCTTC.

The gene calls are TRBV27 and TRBJ1-5, with TRBD1 as a possible D gene (5 bases). CDR3 length: 15 amino acids. Germline V CDR1 and CDR2: MNHEY, SMNVEV (reference sequence). With 1 base removed from V and 2 bases from J, the gap between germline ends came to 9 bases. As DNA, the CDR3 is TGTGCCAGCAGTTTATGGGGGGTAGGCAATCAGCCCCAGCATTTT. Translated, it gives CASSLWGVGNQPQHF.

The V call is TRBV27, the J call TRBJ2-1; unclear D gene. The V end was cut by 3 bases, the J end by 4 bases, with 13 bases between. The CDR3 has 15 amino acids. The germline CDR1 and CDR2 sequences are MNHEY and SMNVEV (reference sequence). CDR3 in DNA: TGTGCCAGCAGTTTGATGGTTAGAAGTTACAATGAGCAGTTCTTC. It specifies CASSLMVRSYNEQFF.

V and J are TRBV7-9 and TRBJ1-2; TRBD1 matches 7 bases. Germline lookup yields CDR1 SEHNR and CDR2 FQNEAQ (reference sequence). CDR3 length: 13 residues. The V segment lost 3 bases and the J segment 4 bases; nucleotides outside the gene matches: 2. The CDR3 sequence is CASSFGDSYGYTF. The DNA for the CDR3 is TGTGCCAGCAGCTTCGGGGACAGCTATGGCTACACCTTC.

This clone has only one observation. The V and J genes are TRBV30 and TRBJ2-5, with D possibly being TRBD1 (6 bases). The CDR3 is 14 residues long. Deletions cut 3 bases from V and 4 bases from J, with 15 bases between. Per the germline V gene, CDR1 is GTSNPN and CDR2 is SVGIG (reference sequence). The CDR3 loop is CAWRGTGYRETQYF. The CDR3 DNA sequence: TGTGCCTGGAGGGGAACAGGGTACCGAGAGACCCAGTACTTC.

This clone appeared once. The V gene is TRBV14, the J gene TRBJ1-1, with D tentatively TRBD1 (5 bases). Germline-derived CDR1 and CDR2 are SGHDN and FVKESK. CDR3 size: 13 residues. V was pared by 2 bases and J by 4 bases, with 8 bases between. CDR3 sequence: CASSQLRGTEAFF. The CDR3 DNA reads as TGTGCCAGCAGCCAACTTAGGGGCACTGAAGCTTTCTTT. Full variable domain (outside the CDR3, taken from reference TRBV14 and TRBJ1-1): EAGVTQFPSHSVIEKGQTVTLRCDPISGHDNLYWYRRVMGKEIKFLLHFVKESKQDESGMPNNRFLAERTGGTYSTLKVQPAELEDSGVYFCASSQLRGTEAFFGQGTRLTVV.

This sequence joins TRBV4-2 and TRBJ2-1, with 9 bases lining up with TRBD2. Germline V lookup: CDR1 LGHNA, CDR2 YNFKEQ. The CDR3 runs to 20 residues. Losses at the gene ends were 4 bases for V and 6 bases for J; bases not matched to a gene: 22. The CDR3 loop reads CASSPPFRVQRGAGRNEQFF. Here the CDR3 DNA reads TGTGCCAGCAGCCCCCCCTTTCGTGTCCAGCGGGGGGCGGGTCGCAATGAGCAGTTCTTC.

V is TRBV5-1 and J is TRBJ2-7, with 7 nucleotides matching TRBD2. CDR1 is SGHRS and CDR2 is YFSETQ in the germline V gene. V trimming: 4 bases; J trimming: 3 bases; junction bases outside the gene matches: 10. The CDR3 length is 15 residues. The CDR3 nucleotides read TGCGCCAGCAGCCGCACGGGGGGACCCGGCTACGAGCAGTACTTC. Residues: CASSRTGGPGYEQYF.

For the CDR3, the DNA is TGTGCCATCAGTGAGTCGGCCTCGAGACAGTCTTATGAAAAACTGTTTTTT. Translated, it gives CAISESASRQSYEKLFF. This chain joins TRBV10-3 and TRBJ1-4; TRBD1 might be the D (5 bases). Germline V gene sequence: CDR1 ENHRY, CDR2 SYGVKD. V was clipped by 0 bases and J by 6 bases, with 17 bases between them. This CDR3 contains 17 residues.

This clone has a single count. The chain employs TRBV5-6 and TRBJ2-3; 8 nucleotides line up with TRBD2. The junction had 12 bases not matched to a gene; V was cut back by 0 bases and J by 3 bases. Germline CDR1 is SGHDT and CDR2 is YYEEEE. This CDR3 is built from 18 residues. CDR3 sequence: CASSLAGLVAGRTDTQYF. In DNA form, the CDR3 reads TGTGCCAGCAGCTTGGCCGGGTTAGTAGCGGGGCGGACAGATACGCAGTATTTT.

Of note for this clone: Other DNA sequences in this sample translate to the same CDR3. The chain uses TRBV11-2 and TRBJ2-7; 8 bases are shared with TRBD1. This CDR3 has 13 amino acids. The J segment lost 3 bases and the V segment lost 5 bases, leaving 3 bases of the junction unmatched. Germline values: CDR1 SGHAT, CDR2 FQNNGV. The DNA for the CDR3 is TGTGCCAGCAGCCGTACAGGGGGCTACGAGCAGTACTTC. Translation: CASSRTGGYEQYF. Supplemented by reference TRBV11-2 and TRBJ2-7, the full variable domain reads EAGVAQSPRYKIIEKRQSVAFWCNPISGHATLYWYQQILGQGPKLLIQFQNNGVVDDSQLPKDRFSAERLKGVDSTLKIQPAKLEDSAVYLCASSRTGGYEQYFGPGTRLTVT.

This clone was seen once. V and J are TRBV7-9 and TRBJ1-5, with a weak D call TRBD1 (6 bases). CDR1 is SEHNR and CDR2 is FQNEAQ in the germline V gene (reference sequence). Between the trimmed V and J ends, which lost 1 base and 4 bases, there was a span of 11 bases. The CDR3 loop spans 15 amino acids. The CDR3: CASSLGATGNQPQHF. CDR3 bases: TGTGCCAGCAGCTTAGGAGCGACAGGTAATCAGCCCCAGCATTTT.

The V gene is TRBV28, the J gene TRBJ2-7; TRBD1 aligns across 7 bases. The CDR3 extends over 12 amino acids. CDR1 and CDR2 (germline): MDHEN, SYDVKM. V was clipped by 8 bases and J by 3 bases; unmatched bases: 4. CDR3 DNA sequence: TGTGCCAGCGAGGGGGCTTTCTACGAGCAGTACTTC. Its translation: CASEGAFYEQYF.

This chain connects TRBV11-2 to TRBJ2-2; TRBD2 aligns across 8 bases. The J segment lost 1 base and the V segment lost 1 base, leaving 5 bases of the junction unmatched. The CDR3 loop spans 17 amino acids. Germline CDR1 reads SGHAT; CDR2 reads FQNNGV. In DNA, the CDR3 is TGTGCCAGCAGCTTAGCGGGGGGGCCCTTGAACACCGGGGAGCTGTTTTTT. This gives the protein CASSLAGGPLNTGELFF. Full variable domain (missing parts from reference TRBV11-2 and TRBJ2-2): EAGVAQSPRYKIIEKRQSVAFWCNPISGHATLYWYQQILGQGPKLLIQFQNNGVVDDSQLPKDRFSAERLKGVDSTLKIQPAKLEDSAVYLCASSLAGGPLNTGELFFGEGSRLTVL.

The V gene is TRBV5-4, the J gene TRBJ2-7; possible D gene TRBD1, 6 bases. Germline lookup yields CDR1 SGHNT and CDR2 YYREEE (reference sequence). Trimming shortened V by 0 bases and J by 6 bases, and 10 bases separated the two germline ends. The CDR3 runs 13 residues. The CDR3 here is CASSLGVGGEQYF. The CDR3 coding sequence is TGTGCCAGCAGCTTGGGGGTAGGGGGCGAGCAGTACTTC.

The chain couples TRBV24-1 to TRBJ1-5; tentatively, D is TRBD1 (6 bases). CDR1 is KGHDR, CDR2 SFDVKD, per germline. V lost 7 bases and J lost 0, with 18 bases in between. CDR3 length equals 17 residues. CDR3 sequence reads: CATRGSGTLDSNQPQHF. The CDR3 bases are TGTGCCACCAGGGGATCCGGGACACTTGATAGCAATCAGCCCCAGCATTTT.

This rearrangement joins TRBV5-4 to TRBJ2-7; the match to TRBD2 covers 9 bases. J lost 4 bases, V lost 0 bases, and 5 bases had no gene match. CDR1 and CDR2 from the germline V gene are SGHNT and YYREEE (reference sequence). The CDR3 totals 15 residues. Here the CDR3 DNA reads TGTGCCAGCAGCTTGGAGGGACTAGCCCAATACGAGCAGTACTTC. Encoded protein: CASSLEGLAQYEQYF. Full variable domain (remainder filled in from reference TRBV5-4 and TRBJ2-7): ETGVTQSPTHLIKTRGQQVTLRCSSQSGHNTVSWYQQALGQGPQFIFQYYREEENGRGNFPPRFSGLQFPNYSSELNVNALELDDSALYLCASSLEGLAQYEQYFGPGTRLTVT.